These 32 T cell receptor beta chains were sequenced from one sample in a study of T cells after posttransplantation cyclophosphamide (dated by TCRdb to the mid-2010s). Library preparation was by the immunoSEQ multiplex PCR assay. TCRdb's version of the immuneACCESS table is confined to in-frame rearrangements and falls short of the full clone set. An unresolved V gene accounts for under half of the shortfall where checked; the remainder is of unknown origin. This sample was tabulated with over 20,000 clones, among which there are no singletons. About 1.5% of the sample lies in the top ten. The sequenced material came from PBMCs. These receptors were collected from a man aged 50 to 60 in good health, CMV-negative, and a related stem cell transplant donor.

This clone occurred many times. This chain connects TRBV7-9 to TRBJ1-2; D call uncertain. Deletions cut 1 base from V and 3 bases from J, with 9 bases between. Germline values: CDR1 SEHNR, CDR2 FQNEAQ (reference sequence). The CDR3 has 14 amino acids. CDR3 bases: TGTGCCAGCAGCTTAGTGTGGCCCGACTATGGCTACACCTTC. Translating gives CASSLVWPDYGYTF. Based on the CDR3 plus reference TRBV7-9 and TRBJ1-2, the full variable domain is DTGVSQNPRHKITKRGQNVTFRCDPISEHNRLYWYRQTLGQGPEFLTYFQNEAQLEKSRLLSDRFSAERPKGSFSTLEIQRTEQGDSAMYLCASSLVWPDYGYTFGSGTRLTVV.

The sample holds many counts of this clone. This sequence joins TRBV30 and TRBJ2-5, with D possibly TRBD1 on 6 matching bases. V was trimmed by 5 bases and J by 2 bases, leaving 12 bases between them. CDR3 size: 13 residues. In germline, CDR1 is GTSNPN, CDR2 SVGIG (reference sequence). CDR3 region: CAWGRGGQETQYF. In DNA, the CDR3 is TGTGCCTGGGGTCGAGGGGGACAAGAGACCCAGTACTTC.

This clone was detected many times. The gene calls are TRBV19 and TRBJ1-1; D not certain. The germline CDR1 and CDR2 sequences are LNHDA and SQIVND (reference sequence). Trimming removed 11 bases from V and 0 bases from J, with 19 bases in between. The CDR3 sequence is 15 residues long. The CDR3 region has the DNA TGTGCCGCCTCCCCAGTTCACACCTTGAACACTGAAGCTTTCTTT. Its protein product is CAASPVHTLNTEAFF.

The table lists this clone with many counts. The chain recombines TRBV29-1 with TRBJ2-5; tentatively, D is TRBD2 (7 bases). V lost 4 bases, J lost 1 base, and 13 bases lay in between. CDR1 and CDR2 from the germline V gene are SQVTM and ANQGSEA. The CDR3 sequence is 14 residues long. The CDR3 reads CSVGVGGGQETQYF. DNA of the CDR3: TGCAGCGTTGGCGTAGGGGGGGGCCAAGAGACCCAGTACTTC. The whole variable domain, filled in from reference TRBV29-1 and TRBJ2-5, reads SAVISQKPSRDICQRGTSLTIQCQVDSQVTMMFWYRQQPGQSLTLIATANQGSEATYESGFVIDKFPISRPNLTFSTLTVSNMSPEDSSIYLCSVGVGGGQETQYFGPGTRLLVL.

This clone appeared many times. The genes are TRBV11-2 and TRBJ2-7; 14 bases map to TRBD2. The J segment lost 5 bases and the V segment lost 4 bases, leaving 13 bases of the junction unmatched. Looked up from germline, CDR1 is SGHAT and CDR2 is FQNNGV. This CDR3 contains 18 residues. CDR3 nucleotides: TGTGCCAGCAGCTCCGGGACTAGCGGGAGTGGGGGCCCCGACGAGCAGTACTTC. Protein sequence: CASSSGTSGSGGPDEQYF. The whole variable domain, filled in from reference TRBV11-2 and TRBJ2-7, reads EAGVAQSPRYKIIEKRQSVAFWCNPISGHATLYWYQQILGQGPKLLIQFQNNGVVDDSQLPKDRFSAERLKGVDSTLKIQPAKLEDSAVYLCASSSGTSGSGGPDEQYFGPGTRLTVT.

There are many counts of this clone. The DNA for the CDR3 is TGTGCCAGCAGTCCGGGACAAATGATATCCTACGAGCAGTACTTC. It specifies CASSPGQMISYEQYF. The chain uses TRBV11-1 and TRBJ2-7, with a tentative D call TRBD1 (6 bases). Germline loops: CDR1 SGHAT, CDR2 FQDESV (reference sequence). The CDR3 is 15 residues long. The V end was cut by 6 bases, the J end by 1 base, with 16 bases between.

This clone occurred a few times. The CDR3 reads CASRLEGPREQFF. CDR3 sequence (DNA): TGCGCCAGCAGGTTAGAGGGCCCGCGGGAGCAGTTCTTC. The V gene is TRBV5-1, the J gene TRBJ2-1; D perhaps matches TRBD2 (5 bases). Germline loops: CDR1 SGHRS, CDR2 YFSETQ. The CDR3 is 13 amino acids. With 5 bases removed from V and 10 bases from J, the gap between germline ends came to 16 bases.

Many counts were recorded for this clone. The rearrangement uses TRBV9 and TRBJ2-5; tentative D call: TRBD1 (5 bases). CDR3 size: 14 residues. Trimming left V 3 bases short and J 4 bases short, with 13 bases between. Germline V gene data show CDR1 as SGDLS and CDR2 as YYNGEE. CDR3 loop: CASSAKGWAETQYF. CDR3 DNA sequence: TGTGCCAGCAGCGCTAAGGGGTGGGCAGAGACCCAGTACTTC.

There are many counts of this clone. The chain joins TRBV11-3 to TRBJ2-1; no definite D call. Germline values: CDR1 SGHNT, CDR2 YENEEA. V was clipped by 5 bases and J by 5 bases, with 7 bases between them. The CDR3 has 12 residues. CDR3 protein: CASSAQNNEQFF. The CDR3 DNA reads as TGTGCCAGCAGCGCTCAGAACAATGAGCAGTTCTTC. The full variable domain, rest sourced from reference TRBV11-3 and TRBJ2-1, is EAGVVQSPRYKIIEKKQPVAFWCNPISGHNTLYWYLQNLGQGPELLIRYENEEAVDDSQLPKDRFSAERLKGVDSTLKIQPAELGDSAVYLCASSAQNNEQFFGPGTRLTVL.

The table lists this clone with many counts. The V gene is TRBV15, the J gene TRBJ2-7, with D possibly TRBD2 on 5 matching bases. V was trimmed by 0 bases and J by 3 bases, leaving 9 bases between them. The CDR3 covers 14 residues. From germline, CDR1 is LNHNV and CDR2 YYDKDF (reference sequence). The CDR3 DNA is TGTGCCACCAGCAGAGATCGGGGTAGCTACGAGCAGTACTTC. Translation gives CATSRDRGSYEQYF.

This clone was detected many times. The V call is TRBV27, the J call TRBJ2-1; 11 nucleotides align to TRBD2. V gave up 5 bases and J gave up 9 bases; unmatched junction bases: 9. The length of the CDR3 is 15 residues. Germline CDR1 reads MNHEY; CDR2 reads SMNVEV (reference sequence). The CDR3 nucleotides are TGTGCCAGCAGTGACCTCCTAGCGGGGGGACTTGAGCAGTTCTTC. Encoded protein: CASSDLLAGGLEQFF.

This clone was observed at least ten times. J is TRBJ2-2 and V is TRBV7-3; D is perhaps TRBD2 (5 bases). Trimming left V 1 base short and J 5 bases short, with 11 bases between. This CDR3 has 15 amino acids. CDR1 is SGHTA, CDR2 FQGTGA, per germline. The CDR3 loop is CASSLNREGTGELFF. The CDR3 bases are TGTGCCAGCAGCTTAAACCGGGAAGGTACCGGGGAGCTGTTTTTT.

This clone was detected only a few times. A much larger clone differs by one base, so this may be a read error. The gene calls are TRBV14 and TRBJ2-5; 11 bases match TRBD2. Unmatched junction bases numbered 12, after V lost 2 bases and J lost 4 bases. The CDR3 totals 18 residues. The V gene's germline CDR1 is SGHDN and CDR2 FVKESK. The CDR3 bases are TGTGCCAGCAGCCAAAGGACCCTAGCGGGAGGCTGGGGAGAGACCCAGTACTTC. Translation gives CASSQRTLAGGWGETQYF. The complete variable domain, with remaining parts taken from reference TRBV14 and TRBJ2-5, reads EAGVTQFPSHSVIEKGQTVTLRCDPISGHDNLYWYRRVMGKEIKFLLHFVKESKQDESGMPNNRFLAERTGGTYSTLKVQPAELEDSGVYFCASSQRTLAGGWGETQYFGPGTRLLVL.

This clone has a count of ten or more. This chain links TRBV27 with TRBJ2-7; possibly TRBD2 for D (5 bases). There are 17 residues in the CDR3. Germline CDR1 is MNHEY and CDR2 is SMNVEV (reference sequence). Trimming cost V 5 bases and J 7 bases, with 27 bases left between them. CDR3 region: CASSVRAPHLSTGEQYF. CDR3 nucleotide sequence: TGTGCCAGCAGTGTGAGAGCCCCCCACCTTTCTACGGGGGAGCAGTACTTC.

In this sample, this clone turned up many times. V usage is TRBV18 and J usage is TRBJ2-5, with 9 bases lining up with TRBD1. This CDR3 spans 15 amino acids. After removal of 3 bases from V and 1 base from J, the junction contained 3 bases not matched to a gene. CDR1 and CDR2 from the germline V gene are KGHSH and LQKENI. The CDR3 DNA is TGTGCCAGCTCACCTTCGACAGGGGGCCAAGAGACCCAGTACTTC. Its translation is CASSPSTGGQETQYF.

This clone has a handful of counts. The rearrangement joins TRBV9 to TRBJ2-2; D gene uncertain. Trimming removed 2 bases from V and 4 bases from J, with 9 bases in between. Germline loops: CDR1 SGDLS, CDR2 YYNGEE. The CDR3 is made up of 14 amino acids. The CDR3 loop reads CASSVRSLTGELFF. The CDR3 region has the DNA TGTGCCAGCAGCGTGCGAAGCCTCACCGGGGAGCTGTTTTTT.

Ten or more counts support this clone. The chain uses TRBV19 and TRBJ2-3; the D is unclear. The CDR3 runs to 13 residues. Trimming cost V 4 bases and J 3 bases, with 8 bases left between them. CDR1 LNHDA and CDR2 SQIVND come from the germline V gene (reference sequence). CDR3 in amino acids: CASSTSLTDTQYF. The CDR3 DNA follows: TGTGCCAGTAGTACGAGCCTGACAGATACGCAGTATTTT.

This clone was detected ten times or more. V usage is TRBV7-3 and J usage is TRBJ2-2, with D possibly TRBD2 on 5 matching bases. The CDR3 contains 13 residues. The V end lost 6 bases, the J end lost 5 bases, and 10 bases lay between the germline ends. Germline V gene sequence: CDR1 SGHTA, CDR2 FQGTGA. The CDR3 nucleotides are TGTGCCAGCAGTCAAACGGGGACCGGGGAGCTGTTTTTT. The encoded protein is CASSQTGTGELFF.

The sample holds many counts of this clone. This chain uses TRBV10-1 with TRBJ2-1; 7 nucleotides line up with TRBD2. Trimming removed 5 bases from V and 7 bases from J; junction bases left unmatched: 14. CDR1 and CDR2 from the germline V gene are WNHNN and SYGVQD (reference sequence). CDR3 length equals 16 residues. The CDR3 sequence: CASSRSWESGMNEQFF. The CDR3 region has the DNA TGCGCCAGCAGTCGCTCCTGGGAGAGCGGGATGAATGAGCAGTTCTTC.

Ten or more counts support this clone. This chain joins TRBV19 and TRBJ2-3; TRBD2 is a possible D gene (6 bases). Germline lookup yields CDR1 LNHDA and CDR2 SQIVND (reference sequence). The ends were cut back, 11 bases at V and 0 bases at J, with 24 bases in the middle. The CDR3 spans 17 residues. CDR3 in DNA: TGTGCCCTAAAGGGGACTGGTACGGACGGGAGCACAGATACGCAGTATTTT. Translation gives CALKGTGTDGSTDTQYF.

Concerning this clone itself: The junction departs from germline at one end; a sequencing error may be responsible. The chain is built from TRBV11-2 and TRBJ2-5, with TRBD2 matching over 11 bases. The germline V gene has CDR1 SGHAT and CDR2 FQNNGV. The CDR3 runs to 15 residues. The CDR3 coding sequence is TGTGCCGGCAGCTTTACTAGCGGGAGTGGTGAGACCCAGTACTTC. This translates into CAGSFTSGSGETQYF.

This clone occurred many times. V usage is TRBV30 and J usage is TRBJ1-6; maybe TRBD1 (6 bases). Trimming took off 2 bases at V and 10 bases at J, with 12 bases between the two ends. CDR3 length: 13 residues. Germline V lookup: CDR1 GTSNPN, CDR2 SVGIG (reference sequence). The CDR3 spells CAWSPGQRSPLHF. The CDR3 DNA is TGTGCCTGGAGTCCGGGACAACGGTCACCCCTCCACTTT.

This clone has ten or more counts. The chain carries TRBV2 and TRBJ1-5; TRBD1 agrees at 11 bases. Trimming removed 8 bases from V and 7 bases from J; junction bases left unmatched: 4. The CDR3 is 13 amino acids. Germline V CDR1 and CDR2: SNHLY, FYNNEI. The CDR3 protein is CASGQGAGQPQHF. CDR3 in DNA: TGTGCCAGCGGACAGGGGGCCGGACAGCCCCAGCATTTT.

This clone has ten or more counts. This chain connects TRBV5-1 to TRBJ1-2; maybe TRBD1 (5 bases). The CDR3 sequence is 15 residues long. The V gene's germline CDR1 is SGHRS and CDR2 YFSETQ. V was shortened by 0 bases and J by 5 bases, with 14 bases between the two germline ends. This CDR3 is CASSLEPRAGYGYTF. The CDR3 DNA is TGCGCCAGCAGCTTGGAGCCCAGGGCGGGGTATGGCTACACCTTC. Looking up the rest from reference TRBV5-1 and TRBJ1-2 gives the full variable domain: KAGVTQTPRYLIKTRGQQVTLSCSPISGHRSVSWYQQTPGQGLQFLFEYFSETQRNKGNFPGRFSGRQFSNSRSEMNVSTLELGDSALYLCASSLEPRAGYGYTFGSGTRLTVV.

About this clone: A single base separates this from a much larger clone, so it may be a read error. The chain couples TRBV18 to TRBJ1-3, with D possibly being TRBD1 (6 bases). Germline V gene lookup returns CDR1 KGHSH and CDR2 LQKENI. This CDR3 is built from 13 residues. V lost 8 bases, J lost 4 bases, and 12 bases lay in between. CDR3 nucleotides: TGTGCCAGCCCACAGGGAGCGGGAAACACCATATATTTT. This sequence encodes CASPQGAGNTIYF. Drawing the rest from reference TRBV18 and TRBJ1-3, the complete variable domain is NAGVMQNPRHLVRRRGQEARLRCSPMKGHSHVYWYRQLPEEGLKFMVYLQKENIIDESGMPKERFSAEFPKEGPSILRIQQVVRGDSAAYFCASPQGAGNTIYFGEGSWLTVV.

At least ten counts were recorded for this clone. The chain uses TRBV6-5 and TRBJ1-5; D is ambiguous. The CDR3 sequence is 13 residues long. The germline V gene has CDR1 MNHEY and CDR2 SVGAGI. V lost 2 bases to trimming and J lost 3 bases, with 5 bases between them. The CDR3 loop reads CASSYRDNQPQHF. In DNA form, the CDR3 reads TGTGCCAGCAGTTACAGAGACAATCAGCCCCAGCATTTT.

This clone was detected ten times or more. The chain recombines TRBV19 with TRBJ1-2; 7 nucleotides match TRBD1. This CDR3 comprises 14 residues. Per the germline V gene, CDR1 is LNHDA and CDR2 is SQIVND (reference sequence). V was clipped by 6 bases and J by 2 bases; unmatched bases: 6. The CDR3 sequence is CASRTGTVNYGYTF. In DNA, the CDR3 is TGTGCCAGTAGGACCGGGACAGTCAACTATGGCTACACCTTC.

In its sample, this clone was seen many times. The genes are TRBV25-1 and TRBJ2-3; the match to TRBD2 covers 7 bases. V shed 3 bases, J shed 6 bases, and the junction held 12 bases outside the gene matches. The CDR3 contains 16 residues. Germline loops: CDR1 MGHDK, CDR2 SYGVNS. The CDR3 nucleotides read TGTGCCAGCAGTGATACTATGGGGCGGGAGTGGGATACGCAGTATTTT. Encoded protein: CASSDTMGREWDTQYF.

This clone has at least ten counts. V is TRBV7-3 and J is TRBJ1-2, with D perhaps TRBD1 (5 bases). The germline CDR1 and CDR2 sequences are SGHTA and FQGTGA. V was trimmed by 5 bases and J by 3 bases, leaving 19 bases between them. The CDR3 contains 16 residues. CDR3 bases: TGTGCCAGCAGCCTACGTCGCGCAGGGAGGGACTATGGCTACACCTTC. Protein sequence: CASSLRRAGRDYGYTF. Together with reference TRBV7-3 and TRBJ1-2, the CDR3 gives the full variable domain: GAGVSQTPSNKVTEKGKYVELRCDPISGHTALYWYRQSLGQGPEFLIYFQGTGAADDSGLPNDRFFAVRPEGSVSTLKIQRTERGDSAVYLCASSLRRAGRDYGYTFGSGTRLTVV.

This clone was detected many times. CDR3 bases: TGTGCCAGCAGTTACTCGGGACTAGCGAGCGGGGAGCTGTTTTTT. It is translated as CASSYSGLASGELFF. The chain has TRBV6-5 and TRBJ2-2, with 10 bases identical to TRBD2. In germline, CDR1 is MNHEY, CDR2 SVGAGI. V lost 0 bases, J lost 7 bases, and 2 bases stayed unmatched. The CDR3 extends over 15 amino acids.

The table lists this clone with many counts. The chain joins TRBV5-1 to TRBJ2-5, with TRBD2 matching over 8 bases. The CDR3 runs to 14 residues. Germline CDR1 SGHRS, CDR2 YFSETQ. J was trimmed by 5 bases and V by 7 bases; bases with no gene match: 10. The CDR3 loop reads CASYLGAGVETQYF. DNA of the CDR3: TGCGCCAGCTACTTAGGAGCGGGAGTTGAGACCCAGTACTTC.

There are many counts of this clone. This rearrangement joins TRBV7-2 to TRBJ2-1; TRBD2 matches 10 bases. Trimming removed 5 bases from V and 9 bases from J; junction bases left unmatched: 7. This CDR3 contains 14 residues. The germline gives CDR1 SGHTA, CDR2 FQGNSA. In nucleotides, the CDR3 is TGTGCCAGCAGCCTCAGGACTAGCGGAAGTGAGCAGTTCTTC. It is translated as CASSLRTSGSEQFF.